The subject of this entry is one TCR beta chain. Its antigen is as yet unknown. TCRdb keeps only in-frame clones here, not all; method: immunoSEQ multiplex PCR. The sample consists of 1,400,000 or so clones, about 98.5% of them appearing once. This entry belongs to a study of shared clonotypes between healthy human individuals. For the study at large: For every donor, three CD4 naive, three CD4 memory, two CD8 naive and one CD8 memory plates were used. Study-level points and caveats: Investigators collected only blood, and repertoires in tissues likely differ. Estimated clonotype richness was generally higher in naive than memory subsets. The naive CD4 repertoires of a handful of donors were compared, and about 5% of clonotypes were shared.

V gave up 5 bases and J gave up 2 bases; unmatched junction bases: 4. Germline V gene data show CDR1 as SGHNT and CDR2 as YENEEA. This CDR3 is built from 15 residues. Sequencing was done on a sample of naive CD4+ T cells sorted from blood. Subset specified: CD45RA+ positively selected. V gene TRBV11-3 combines with J gene TRBJ2-3, with TRBD1 matching over 10 bases. The sequence came from a man aged 25 to 40 in good health. Here the CDR3 reads CASSPGQGDTDTQYF. The CDR3, as DNA: TGTGCCAGCAGCCCCGGACAGGGGGACACAGATACGCAGTATTTT.